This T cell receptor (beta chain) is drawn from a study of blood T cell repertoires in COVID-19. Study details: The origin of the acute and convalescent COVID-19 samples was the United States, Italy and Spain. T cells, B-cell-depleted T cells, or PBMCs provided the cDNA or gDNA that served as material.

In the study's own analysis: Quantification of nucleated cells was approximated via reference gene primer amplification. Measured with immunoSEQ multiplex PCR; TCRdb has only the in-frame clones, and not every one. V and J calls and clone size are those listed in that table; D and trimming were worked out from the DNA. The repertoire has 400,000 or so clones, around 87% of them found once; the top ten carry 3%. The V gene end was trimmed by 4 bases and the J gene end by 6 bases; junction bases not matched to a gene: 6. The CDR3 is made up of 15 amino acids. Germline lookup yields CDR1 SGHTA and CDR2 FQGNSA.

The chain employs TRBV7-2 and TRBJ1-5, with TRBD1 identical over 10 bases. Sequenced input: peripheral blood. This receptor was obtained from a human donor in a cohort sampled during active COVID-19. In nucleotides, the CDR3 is TGTGCCAGCAGCTCCCGACAGGGGGCGATTCAGCCCCAGCATTTT. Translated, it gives CASSSRQGAIQPQHF.